This TCR beta chain was identified during a study of blood T cell repertoires in COVID-19. Across the study: Whether acute or convalescent, the COVID-19 samples came from the United States, Italy and Spain.

The protocol was immunoSEQ multiplex PCR, while the TCRdb copy is restricted to in-frame clones and leaves out a portion. Among 95,000 to 150,000 clones, around four fifths were seen once, and the ten largest hold 16%. V was trimmed by 7 bases and J by 2 bases, leaving 11 bases between them. Germline V gene data show CDR1 as LGHDT and CDR2 as YNNKEL (reference sequence). CDR3 length: 13 residues. The J gene is TRBJ2-5, the V gene TRBV3-1 (or the pseudogene TRBV3-2); D unclear. Sequenced sample: peripheral blood. The sequence came from a man aged 55 to 70 with active or convalescent COVID-19. CDR3 in amino acids: CASKVGVQETQYF. The CDR3 DNA sequence: TGTGCCAGCAAGGTCGGAGTGCAAGAGACCCAGTACTTC.